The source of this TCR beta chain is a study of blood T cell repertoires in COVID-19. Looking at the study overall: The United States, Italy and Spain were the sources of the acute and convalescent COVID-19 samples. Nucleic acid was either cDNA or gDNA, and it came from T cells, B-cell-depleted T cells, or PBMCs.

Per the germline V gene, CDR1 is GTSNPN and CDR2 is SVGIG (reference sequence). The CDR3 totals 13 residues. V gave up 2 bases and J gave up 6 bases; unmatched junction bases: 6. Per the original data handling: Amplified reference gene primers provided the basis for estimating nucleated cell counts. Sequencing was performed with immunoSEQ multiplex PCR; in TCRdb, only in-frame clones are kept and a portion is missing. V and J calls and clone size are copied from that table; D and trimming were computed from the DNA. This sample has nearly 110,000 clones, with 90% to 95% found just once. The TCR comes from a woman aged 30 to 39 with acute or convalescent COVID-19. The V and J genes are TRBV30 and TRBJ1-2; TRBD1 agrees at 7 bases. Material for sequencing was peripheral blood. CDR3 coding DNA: TGTGCCTGGAGTTCAAGGGGGCGAAATGGCTACACCTTC. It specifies CAWSSRGRNGYTF.